What follows are 9 T cell receptor beta chains derived from one specimen sequenced in a study of CD8+ T cells in alopecia areata. As for treatment: oral pan-JAK inhibitor, 5-10 mg twice daily. Following RNA extraction, reverse transcription yielded cDNA that acted as the sequencing template. The table came from immunoSEQ multiplex PCR; TCRdb's copy has only in-frame clones and leaves some out. Of about 160,000 clones listed, 60% are singletons. The sample in question was CD4+ T cells sorted from blood, obtained at week 24, from a patient treated with tofacitinib. Receptor source: a human donor with alopecia areata.

The chain recombines TRBV6-1 with TRBJ1-2; 9 nucleotides match TRBD1. The CDR3 runs to 13 residues. Germline loops: CDR1 MNHNS, CDR2 SASEGT. J lost 5 bases, V lost 7 bases, and 5 bases had no gene match. The DNA of the CDR3 is TGTGCCAGCACCCTCGGGACAGGGTATGGCTACACCTTC. Translated, it gives CASTLGTGYGYTF.

The chain uses TRBV6-6 and TRBJ1-5; D uncertain. Trimming stripped 4 bases from V and 0 bases from J, with 4 bases between. Germline CDR1 MNHNY, CDR2 SVGAGI (reference sequence). The CDR3 is 13 amino acids. CDR3 nucleotides: TGTGCCAGCAGTTCGAATAGCAATCAGCCCCAGCATTTT. Protein: CASSSNSNQPQHF.

This chain connects TRBV18 to TRBJ1-3; 8 bases are a match to TRBD1. The CDR3 is 16 residues long. V was clipped by 1 base and J by 0 bases; unmatched bases: 2. CDR1 is KGHSH, CDR2 LQKENI, per germline. In nucleotides, the CDR3 is TGTGCCAGCTCACCACGGACAGGGACCTCTGGAAACACCATATATTTT. Protein: CASSPRTGTSGNTIYF.

The table lists this clone with a few counts. The gene calls are TRBV5-6 and TRBJ2-2; D remains ambiguous. CDR1 is SGHDT, CDR2 YYEEEE, per germline. The CDR3 consists of 14 residues. With 2 bases removed from V and 5 bases from J, the gap between germline ends came to 10 bases. The CDR3 protein is CASSFFDRTGELFF. The CDR3 DNA sequence: TGTGCCAGCAGCTTTTTTGATCGGACCGGGGAGCTGTTTTTT.

The chain joins TRBV28 to TRBJ2-3; D is perhaps TRBD2 (5 bases). Trimming took 10 bases from V and 2 from J, leaving 10 bases between them. The CDR3 covers 12 residues. Germline lookup yields CDR1 MDHEN and CDR2 SYDVKM. The CDR3 DNA is TGTGCCATCCGAGGGTTCACAGATACGCAGTATTTT. This translates into CAIRGFTDTQYF.

This chain links TRBV29-1 with TRBJ2-5; D might be TRBD2 (6 bases). Germline values: CDR1 SQVTM, CDR2 ANQGSEA. The CDR3 has 13 amino acids. V was cut by 1 base and J by 2 bases, with 8 bases left in between. The CDR3 reads CSVEVGGQETQYF. The DNA of the CDR3 is TGCAGCGTTGAAGTCGGGGGACAAGAGACCCAGTACTTC.

This chain connects TRBV10-2 to TRBJ2-7; D may match TRBD1 or TRBD2 (5 bases each). The CDR3 covers 13 residues. CDR1 and CDR2 (germline): WSHSY, SAAADI. Trimming pared 6 bases from V and 0 bases from J, leaving 9 bases between. CDR3 coding DNA: TGCGCCAGCAGCCCAGGGAGCTCCTACGAGCAGTACTTC. Protein product: CASSPGSSYEQYF.

The CDR3 DNA sequence: TGCAGCGCCCGAGGGACAACGAACACCGGGGAGCTGTTTTTT. It encodes CSARGTTNTGELFF. This chain joins TRBV29-1 and TRBJ2-2, with D maybe TRBD1 (6 bases). The length of the CDR3 is 14 residues. V was cut by 7 bases and J by 0 bases, with 12 bases left in between. Germline V gene lookup returns CDR1 SQVTM and CDR2 ANQGSEA.

The sample holds one count of this clone. The rearrangement joins TRBV5-4 to TRBJ2-1; 14 bases agree with TRBD2. Losses at the gene ends were 3 bases for V and 8 bases for J; bases not matched to a gene: 4. The germline gives CDR1 SGHNT, CDR2 YYREEE (reference sequence). The CDR3 is 15 amino acids. CDR3 coding DNA: TGTGCCAGCAGCTCCGGGACTAGCGGGGGTGATGAGCAGTTCTTC. Encoded protein: CASSSGTSGGDEQFF.